The clone carrying this T cell receptor beta chain was recorded at least ten times. Its target is unknown. The data stem from a study of identical twins. V dropped 4 bases and J dropped 2; count of bases not matched to a gene: 5. CDR1 and CDR2 from the germline V gene are MDHEN and SYDVKM. The CDR3 runs to 15 residues. Notes on the study in general: Abundant beta clonotypes from cord blood had fewer insertions, unlike memory repertoires, which showed none. Beta out-of-frame sequences showed weaker excess sharing between twins. Analyses of zero insertions could be partly confounded by invariant MAIT and iNKT cells. Findings depended on cross-sectional statistics rather than tracking the same donors.

Via MiXCR, TCRdb re-called the 5' RACE reads, giving one row per CDR3 protein. The sample holds 500,000 or so distinct CDR3 sequences, more than 13% seen once. Separately, the same data were catalogued under a study of yellow fever vaccine responses in identical twins.

The chain recombines TRBV28 with TRBJ2-3; the match to TRBD1 covers 8 bases. The source of this sequence is a woman under 30 in good health. Input material: CD4+ T cells sorted from blood. CDR3 residues: CASSSRTGYTDTQYF. In DNA form, the CDR3 reads TGTGCCAGCAGTTCCCGGACAGGGTACACAGATACGCAGTATTTT.